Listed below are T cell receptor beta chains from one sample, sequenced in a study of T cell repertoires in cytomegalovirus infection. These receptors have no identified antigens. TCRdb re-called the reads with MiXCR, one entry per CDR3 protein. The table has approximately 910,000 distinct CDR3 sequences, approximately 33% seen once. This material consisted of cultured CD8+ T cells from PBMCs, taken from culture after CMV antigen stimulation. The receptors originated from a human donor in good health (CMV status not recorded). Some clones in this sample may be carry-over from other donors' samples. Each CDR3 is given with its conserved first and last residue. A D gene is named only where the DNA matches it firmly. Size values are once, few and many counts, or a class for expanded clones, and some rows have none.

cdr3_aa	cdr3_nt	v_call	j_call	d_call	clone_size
CASSDRLAGEQYF	TGCGCCAGCAGTGATAGACTAGCTGGCGAGCAGTACTTC	TRBV10-1	TRBJ2-7	TRBD2	few
CASSDRRVGAFF	TGTGCCAGCAGCGACAGACGGGTGGGAGCTTTCTTT	TRBV9	TRBJ1-1	-	few
CSVEETQGESEQFF	TGCAGCGTTGAAGAAACCCAGGGAGAATCTGAGCAGTTCTTC	TRBV29-1	TRBJ2-1	-	few
CASSLRWGRNSYEQYF	TGTGCCAGCAGTTTAAGGTGGGGTCGAAACTCCTACGAGCAGTACTTC	TRBV27	TRBJ2-7	-	-
CASSSTSVQETQYF	TGTGCCAGCAGTTCCACTAGCGTACAAGAGACCCAGTACTTC	TRBV27	TRBJ2-5	TRBD2	-
CASSQVSRGETGELFF	TGCGCCAGCAGCCAAGTGTCCAGGGGAGAGACCGGGGAGCTGTTTTTT	TRBV4-3	TRBJ2-2	-	few
CASSLPGILETQYF	TGTGCCAGCAGCTTGCCAGGGATCCTAGAGACCCAGTACTTC	TRBV7-9	TRBJ2-5	-	few
CASSFVLAGHEQYF	TGTGCCAGCAGCTTTGTGCTAGCGGGGCACGAGCAGTACTTC	TRBV7-9	TRBJ2-7	TRBD2	few
CASNEGDRGPEQYF	TGTGCCAGCAATGAAGGGGACAGGGGTCCCGAGCAGTACTTC	TRBV5-4	TRBJ2-7	TRBD1	-
CASSLSRHLAEAFF	TGTGCCAGCAGCTTAAGTCGGCATCTCGCTGAAGCTTTCTTT	TRBV7-9	TRBJ1-1	-	few
CANSPPNTGELFF	TGTGCCAACAGCCCACCGAACACCGGGGAGCTGTTTTTT	TRBV7-6	TRBJ2-2	-	-
CATSRDAGAQETQYF	TGTGCCACCAGCAGAGACGCGGGGGCACAAGAGACCCAGTACTTC	TRBV15	TRBJ2-5	-	-
CAISPSGPDEQFF	TGTGCTATAAGTCCTAGCGGGCCCGATGAGCAGTTCTTC	TRBV6-5	TRBJ2-1	TRBD2	-
CVSSSPGTGEEGNTIYF	TGTGTCAGCAGCTCCCCGGGGACAGGGGAGGAGGGAAACACCATATATTTT	TRBV13	TRBJ1-3	TRBD1	-
CATSVAGYEQYF	TGTGCCACCAGCGTGGCGGGGTACGAGCAGTACTTC	TRBV15	TRBJ2-7	-	-
CASSLMDGFTYGYTF	TGTGCCAGCAGCCTTATGGACGGATTTACCTATGGCTACACCTTC	TRBV5-4	TRBJ1-2	-	-
CASRLTDTQYF	TGTGCCAGTAGATTAACAGATACGCAGTATTTT	TRBV19	TRBJ2-3	-	few
CASKLGNQPQHF	TGTGCCAGCAAACTGGGCAATCAGCCCCAGCATTTT	TRBV7-9	TRBJ1-5	-	many
CAAGGPGELFF	TGTGCTGCGGGGGGCCCCGGGGAGCTGTTTTTT	TRBV7-7	TRBJ2-2	TRBD2	many
CASSLIGTQYYGYTF	TGTGCCAGCAGTTTGATCGGGACACAATACTATGGCTACACCTTC	TRBV27	TRBJ1-2	-	-
CSVESGDRTTGELFF	TGCAGCGTTGAATCAGGAGACAGGACCACCGGGGAGCTGTTTTTT	TRBV29-1	TRBJ2-2	-	-
CASSYGPGGNTEAFF	TGTGCCAGCAGTTATGGTCCGGGTGGGAACACTGAAGCTTTCTTT	TRBV6-5	TRBJ1-1	-	many
CASSLAGGNEQFF	TGTGCCAGCAGTTTAGCGGGGGGAAATGAGCAGTTCTTC	TRBV12-3/TRBV12-4	TRBJ2-1	-	many
CASLLDISSYNEQFF	TGTGCCAGCCTCTTGGACATCTCCTCCTACAATGAGCAGTTCTTC	TRBV7-8	TRBJ2-1	-	many
CASRSTSGGGFGANVLTF	TGTGCCAGCAGGTCCACTAGCGGGGGGGGGTTTGGGGCCAACGTCCTGACTTTC	TRBV7-2	TRBJ2-6	TRBD2	-
CASGLRTGVYTGELFF	TGTGCTAGTGGTTTGAGGACAGGGGTATACACCGGGGAGCTGTTTTTT	TRBV12-5	TRBJ2-2	TRBD1	few
CASSFAGLDSGANVLTF	TGTGCCAGCAGTTTTGCGGGACTCGACTCTGGGGCCAACGTCCTGACTTTC	TRBV28	TRBJ2-6	-	-
CASYVDPHPGANVLTF	TGTGCCAGCTACGTGGACCCACATCCCGGGGCCAACGTCCTGACTTTC	TRBV2	TRBJ2-6	-	few
CASSSGLPVGETQYF	TGTGCCAGTAGTAGTGGACTCCCGGTAGGAGAGACCCAGTACTTC	TRBV19	TRBJ2-5	-	-